This TCR beta chain was captured in a study of early T cells in non-severe SARS-CoV-2 infection. Study summary: Sequencing of bulk RNA from unsorted whole blood was done, without chain pairing. Study-level points and caveats: Matching results from VDJdb favored anti-spike CD8 responses, leaving private and CD4 specificities undetected.

Individual cDNA molecules received unique molecular identifiers during library preparation. MiXCR was run by TCRdb on the 5' RACE reads, yielding one entry per CDR3 protein. There are 80,000 to 100,000 distinct CDR3 sequences in the sample; 9% to 15% occur only once, and more than 6.5% lies in the top ten. This clonotype was seen many times. Its antigen is unidentified. Sequenced input: whole blood. The sequence was obtained from an adult who was a healthcare worker with PCR-confirmed SARS-CoV-2 infection or an uninfected control (not recorded which).

The CDR3 DNA sequence: TGTGCCAGCAGCTTACTAGCTATTTACAATGAGCAGTTCTTC. The encoded protein is CASSLLAIYNEQFF. V gene TRBV7-2 combines with J gene TRBJ2-1; TRBD2 might be the D (5 bases). CDR1 and CDR2 (germline): SGHTA, FQGNSA. CDR3 size: 14 residues. The V end was cut by 2 bases, the J end by 4 bases, with 9 bases between.